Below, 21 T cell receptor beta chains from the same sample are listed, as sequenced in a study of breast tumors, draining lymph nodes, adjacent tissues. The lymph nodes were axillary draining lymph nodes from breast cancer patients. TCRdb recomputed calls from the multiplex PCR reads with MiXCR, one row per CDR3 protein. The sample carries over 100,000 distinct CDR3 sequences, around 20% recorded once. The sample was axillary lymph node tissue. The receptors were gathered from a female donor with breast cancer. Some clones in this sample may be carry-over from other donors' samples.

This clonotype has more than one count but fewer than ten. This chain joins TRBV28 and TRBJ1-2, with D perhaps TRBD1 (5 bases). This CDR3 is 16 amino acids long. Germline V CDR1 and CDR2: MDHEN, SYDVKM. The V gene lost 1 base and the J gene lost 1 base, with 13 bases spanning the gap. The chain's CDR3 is CASSLSGPGINYGYTF. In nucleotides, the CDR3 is TGTGCCAGCAGTTTATCAGGGCCAGGGATTAACTATGGCTACACCTTC.

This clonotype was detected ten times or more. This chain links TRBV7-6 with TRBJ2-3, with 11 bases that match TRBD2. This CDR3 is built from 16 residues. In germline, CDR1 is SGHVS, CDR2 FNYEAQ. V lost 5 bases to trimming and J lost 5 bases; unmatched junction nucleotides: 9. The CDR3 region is CASSISGTSGGDTQYF. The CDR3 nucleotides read TGTGCCAGCAGCATCTCCGGGACTAGCGGAGGAGATACGCAGTATTTT.

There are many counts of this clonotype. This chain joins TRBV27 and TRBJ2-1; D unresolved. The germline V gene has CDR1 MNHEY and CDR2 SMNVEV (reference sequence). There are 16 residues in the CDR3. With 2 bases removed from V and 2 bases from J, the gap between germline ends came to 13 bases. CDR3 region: CASSLAVRAPYNEQFF. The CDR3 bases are TGTGCCAGCAGTTTAGCAGTCCGGGCTCCCTACAATGAGCAGTTCTTC.

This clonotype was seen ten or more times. For the CDR3, the DNA is TGTGCCAGCAGGCGGGATTACGAGCAGTACTTC. Protein sequence: CASRRDYEQYF. V and J are TRBV2 and TRBJ2-7, with a tentative D call TRBD2 (6 bases). V shed 6 bases and J shed 4 bases, with 7 bases lying between them. CDR1 SNHLY and CDR2 FYNNEI come from the germline V gene. The length of the CDR3 is 11 residues. The complete variable domain, with remaining parts taken from reference TRBV2 and TRBJ2-7, reads EPEVTQTPSHQVTQMGQEVILRCVPISNHLYFYWYRQILGQKVEFLVSFYNNEISEKSEIFDDQFSVERPDGSNFTLKIRSTKLEDSAMYFCASRRDYEQYFGPGTRLTVT.

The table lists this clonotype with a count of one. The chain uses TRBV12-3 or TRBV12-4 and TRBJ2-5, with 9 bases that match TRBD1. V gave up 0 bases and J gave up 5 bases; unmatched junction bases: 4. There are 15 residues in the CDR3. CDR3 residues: CASSLAGQGTETQYF. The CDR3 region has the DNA TGTGCCAGCAGTTTAGCGGGACAGGGAACGGAGACCCAGTACTTC.

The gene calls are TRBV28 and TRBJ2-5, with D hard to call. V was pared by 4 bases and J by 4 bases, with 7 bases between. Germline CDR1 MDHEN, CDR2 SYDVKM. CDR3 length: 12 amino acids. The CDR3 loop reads CASSSGIETQYF. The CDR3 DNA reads TGTGCCAGCAGTTCCGGAATAGAGACCCAGTACTTC.

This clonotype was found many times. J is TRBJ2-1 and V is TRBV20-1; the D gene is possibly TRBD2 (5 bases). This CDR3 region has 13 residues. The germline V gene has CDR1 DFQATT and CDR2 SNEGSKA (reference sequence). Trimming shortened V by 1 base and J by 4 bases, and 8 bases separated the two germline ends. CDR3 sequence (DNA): TGCAGTGCTAGAGGAGGGCCTTACAATGAGCAGTTCTTC. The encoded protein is CSARGGPYNEQFF.

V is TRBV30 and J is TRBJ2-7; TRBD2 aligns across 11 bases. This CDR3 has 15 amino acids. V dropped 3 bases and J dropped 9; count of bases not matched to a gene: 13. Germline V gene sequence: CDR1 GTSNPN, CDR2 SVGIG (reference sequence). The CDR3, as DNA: TGTGCCTGGAGGCCCCCCGGGACTAGCGGAGGAGCGCAGTACTTC. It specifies CAWRPPGTSGGAQYF.

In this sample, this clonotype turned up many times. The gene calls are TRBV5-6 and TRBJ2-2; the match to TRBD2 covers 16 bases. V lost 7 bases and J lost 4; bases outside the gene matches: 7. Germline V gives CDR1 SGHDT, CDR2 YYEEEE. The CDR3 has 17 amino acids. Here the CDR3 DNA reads TGTGCCAGCCTGGGACTAGCGGGAGGGCCAGGCACCGGGGAGCTGTTTTTT. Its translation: CASLGLAGGPGTGELFF. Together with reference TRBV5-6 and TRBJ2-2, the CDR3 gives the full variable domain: DAGVTQSPTHLIKTRGQQVTLRCSPKSGHDTVSWYQQALGQGPQFIFQYYEEEERQRGNFPDRFSGHQFPNYSSELNVNALLLGDSALYLCASLGLAGGPGTGELFFGEGSRLTVL.

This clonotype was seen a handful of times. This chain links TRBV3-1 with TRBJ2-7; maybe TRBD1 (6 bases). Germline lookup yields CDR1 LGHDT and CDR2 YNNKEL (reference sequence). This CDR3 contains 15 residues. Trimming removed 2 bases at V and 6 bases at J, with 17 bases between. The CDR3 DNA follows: TGTGCCAGCAGCCAATTCTCAGTTAAAGGGGGCGAGCAGTACTTC. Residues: CASSQFSVKGGEQYF.

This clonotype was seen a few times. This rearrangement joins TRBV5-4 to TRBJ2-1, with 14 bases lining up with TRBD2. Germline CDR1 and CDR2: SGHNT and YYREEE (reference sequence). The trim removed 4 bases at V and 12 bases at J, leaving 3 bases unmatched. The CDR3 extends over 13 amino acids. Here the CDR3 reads CASSRGTSGGQFF. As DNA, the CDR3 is TGTGCCAGCAGCCGAGGGACTAGCGGGGGGCAGTTCTTC. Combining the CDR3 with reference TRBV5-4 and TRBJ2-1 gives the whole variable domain ETGVTQSPTHLIKTRGQQVTLRCSSQSGHNTVSWYQQALGQGPQFIFQYYREEENGRGNFPPRFSGLQFPNYSSELNVNALELDDSALYLCASSRGTSGGQFFGPGTRLTVL.

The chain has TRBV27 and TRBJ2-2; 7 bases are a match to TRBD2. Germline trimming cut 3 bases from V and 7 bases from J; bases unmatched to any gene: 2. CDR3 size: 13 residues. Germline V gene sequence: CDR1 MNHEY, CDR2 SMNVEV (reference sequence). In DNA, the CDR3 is TGTGCCAGCAGTTTGGAGCGGGACGGGGAGCTGTTTTTT. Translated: CASSLERDGELFF.

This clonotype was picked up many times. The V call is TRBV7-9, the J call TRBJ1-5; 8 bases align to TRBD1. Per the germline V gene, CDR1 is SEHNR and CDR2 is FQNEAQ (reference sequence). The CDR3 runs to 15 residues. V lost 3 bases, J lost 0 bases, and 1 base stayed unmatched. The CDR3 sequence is CASSLTGDSNQPQHF. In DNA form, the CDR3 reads TGTGCCAGCAGCTTGACAGGGGATAGCAATCAGCCCCAGCATTTT.

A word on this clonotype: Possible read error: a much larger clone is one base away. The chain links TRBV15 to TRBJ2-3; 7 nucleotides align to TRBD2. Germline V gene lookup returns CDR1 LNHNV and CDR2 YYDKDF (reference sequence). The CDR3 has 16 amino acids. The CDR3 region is CATCRRVAGVADTQYF. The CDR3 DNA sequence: TGTGCCACCTGCAGAAGAGTGGCGGGAGTCGCAGATACGCAGTATTTT.

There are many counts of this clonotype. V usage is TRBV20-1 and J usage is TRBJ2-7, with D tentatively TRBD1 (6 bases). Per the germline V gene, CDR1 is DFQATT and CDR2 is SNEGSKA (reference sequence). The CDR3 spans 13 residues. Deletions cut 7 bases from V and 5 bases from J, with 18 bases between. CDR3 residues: CSETRGQGNEQYF. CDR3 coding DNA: TGCAGTGAAACACGGGGCCAGGGGAACGAGCAGTACTTC.

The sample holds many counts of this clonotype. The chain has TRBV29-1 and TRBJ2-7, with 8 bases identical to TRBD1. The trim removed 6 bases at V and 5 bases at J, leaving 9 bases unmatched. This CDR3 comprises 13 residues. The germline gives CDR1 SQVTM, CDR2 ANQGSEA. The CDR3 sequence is CSVGTGPLDEQYF. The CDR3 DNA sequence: TGCAGCGTCGGGACAGGACCGTTAGACGAGCAGTACTTC.

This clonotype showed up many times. The CDR3: CASKELDRGEQYF. The DNA of the CDR3 is TGCGCCAGCAAAGAGCTAGATAGGGGCGAGCAGTACTTC. The J gene is TRBJ2-7, the V gene TRBV10-2; TRBD1 might be the D (5 bases). CDR3 size: 13 residues. Per the germline V gene, CDR1 is WSHSY and CDR2 is SAAADI. The V and J ends lost 7 bases and 6 bases respectively, with 16 bases between them.

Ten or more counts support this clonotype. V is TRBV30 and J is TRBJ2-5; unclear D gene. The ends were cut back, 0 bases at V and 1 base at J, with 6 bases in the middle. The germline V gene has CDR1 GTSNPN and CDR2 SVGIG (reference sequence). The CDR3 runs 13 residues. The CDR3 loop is CAWSVLFQETQYF. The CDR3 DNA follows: TGTGCCTGGAGTGTCCTGTTCCAAGAGACCCAGTACTTC.

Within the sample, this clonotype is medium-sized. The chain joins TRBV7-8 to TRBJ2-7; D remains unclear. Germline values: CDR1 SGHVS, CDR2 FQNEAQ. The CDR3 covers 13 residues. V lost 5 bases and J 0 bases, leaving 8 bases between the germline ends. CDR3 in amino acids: CASSADPSYEQYF. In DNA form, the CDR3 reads TGTGCCAGCAGCGCCGACCCCTCCTACGAGCAGTACTTC.

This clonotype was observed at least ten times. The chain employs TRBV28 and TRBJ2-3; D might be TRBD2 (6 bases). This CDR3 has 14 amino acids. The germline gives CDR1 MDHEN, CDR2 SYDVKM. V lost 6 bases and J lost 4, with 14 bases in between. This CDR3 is CASSRRLVPDTQYF. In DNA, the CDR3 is TGTGCCAGCAGCCGTAGACTAGTACCAGATACGCAGTATTTT.

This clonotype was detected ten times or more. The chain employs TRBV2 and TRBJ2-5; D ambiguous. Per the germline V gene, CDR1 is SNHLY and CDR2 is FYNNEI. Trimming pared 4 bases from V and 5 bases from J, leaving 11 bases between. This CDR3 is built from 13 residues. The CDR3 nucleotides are TGTGCCAGCAGTGTGTCTCCCCCCGAGACCCAGTACTTC. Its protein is CASSVSPPETQYF. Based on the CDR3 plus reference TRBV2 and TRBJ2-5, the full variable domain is EPEVTQTPSHQVTQMGQEVILRCVPISNHLYFYWYRQILGQKVEFLVSFYNNEISEKSEIFDDQFSVERPDGSNFTLKIRSTKLEDSAMYFCASSVSPPETQYFGPGTRLLVL.